This T cell receptor (beta chain) was captured by sequencing in a study of blood T cells in healthy people across ages. Study-wide points: Unsorted PBMC input precluded a conclusive naive versus antigen-experienced comparison. Comparison with aged donors showed that long-lived donors had more naive CD4+ cells and higher diversity.

On this clonotype itself: Its specificity is unknown.

PCR was performed a second time for roughly 6 to 12 cycles using a sample-barcoded 5' primer and a J-beta primer mix. In TCRdb, the 5' RACE reads were re-called with MiXCR into one record per CDR3 protein. The table records about 560,000 distinct CDR3 sequences, about 27% of them present only once. This CDR3 contains 16 residues. The germline CDR1 and CDR2 sequences are MDHEN and SYDVKM. V was shortened by 5 bases and J by 0 bases, with 13 bases between the two germline ends. The same sample was also studied in work on T cells of mothers and their children.

The chain joins TRBV28 to TRBJ2-2; D is possibly TRBD2 (6 bases). The sample was blood. This receptor was identified in a boy younger than 10 in good health. CDR3 nucleotides: TGTGCCAGCAGTCCCGGGACTCCTACGAACACCGGGGAGCTGTTTTTT. The encoded protein is CASSPGTPTNTGELFF.